A selection of T cell receptor beta chains follows, all from one sample in a study of cytomegalovirus exposure and HLA in healthy donors. Assay used: immunoSEQ multiplex PCR; TCRdb lists only in-frame clones, some missing. The sample carries approximately 97,000 clones, roughly 60% recorded once. Source material: PBMCs. Every receptor here comes from a human donor in good health. CDR3s include the opening cysteine and the closing phenylalanine or tryptophan. A D gene is named only where the DNA matches it firmly. Size values are once, few and many counts, or a class for expanded clones, and some rows have none.

D	V	J	size	length	CDR3	DNA
TRBD2	TRBV30	TRBJ2-3	.	16	CACGPGLAGEGDTQYF	TGTGCCTGCGGTCCCGGACTAGCGGGAGAGGGAGATACGCAGTATTTT
.	TRBV19	TRBJ1-2	once	14	CASSMIAGVYGYTF	TGTGCCAGTAGTATGATTGCAGGGGTCTATGGCTACACCTTC
TRBD2	TRBV30	TRBJ2-3	.	13	CAWREGARDTQYF	TGTGCCTGGCGGGAGGGAGCGAGAGATACGCAGTATTTT
.	TRBV6-5	TRBJ2-3	.	15	CASSYGQASTDTQYF	TGTGCCAGCAGTTACGGGCAAGCTAGCACAGATACGCAGTATTTT
.	TRBV27	TRBJ2-2	once	11	CASSSTGELFF	TGTGCCAGCAGTTCAACCGGGGAGCTGTTTTTT
.	TRBV27	TRBJ1-1	.	16	CASTERPGQPNTEAFF	TGTGCCAGCACCGAGAGGCCCGGACAGCCCAACACTGAAGCTTTCTTT
TRBD1	TRBV5-5	TRBJ2-5	.	15	CASSEGQAIQETQYF	TGTGCCAGCAGCGAGGGACAGGCGATCCAAGAGACCCAGTACTTC
TRBD2	TRBV7-9	TRBJ2-3	.	16	CASSPGLAGGSDTQYF	TGTGCCAGCAGCCCCGGACTAGCGGGAGGGTCAGATACGCAGTATTTT
.	TRBV5-6	TRBJ2-2	.	14	CASSLELLTGELFF	TGTGCCAGCAGCTTGGAACTGCTTACCGGGGAGCTGTTTTTT
TRBD1	TRBV6-1	TRBJ2-7	few	12	CASSHGTEEQYF	TGTGCCAGCAGTCATGGGACAGAGGAGCAGTACTTC
TRBD2	TRBV11-2	TRBJ2-1	few	15	CASSLGIAGGYEQFF	TGTGCCAGCAGCTTAGGGATAGCGGGAGGCTATGAGCAGTTCTTC
.	TRBV28	TRBJ1-3	few	17	CASSLRAGGTPRVTIYF	TGTGCCAGCAGTTTAAGGGCTGGCGGGACCCCCAGGGTCACCATATATTTT
TRBD1	TRBV4-1	TRBJ2-6	.	18	CASSQGVGQGSGANVLTF	TGCGCCAGCAGCCAAGGAGTGGGACAGGGGTCTGGGGCCAACGTCCTGACTTTC
.	TRBV6-5	TRBJ1-4	few	15	CASSYSGSGDEKLFF	TGTGCCAGCAGTTACTCAGGGAGTGGGGATGAAAAACTGTTTTTT
.	TRBV5-6	TRBJ2-7	.	15	CASSLFGSPTYEQYF	TGTGCCAGCAGCTTGTTCGGTTCACCTACCTACGAGCAGTACTTC
.	TRBV2	TRBJ1-1	few	14	CASREHGEGTEAFF	TGTGCCAGCAGGGAGCACGGTGAGGGCACTGAAGCTTTCTTT
TRBD2	TRBV27	TRBJ2-7	.	14	CASSWVAGSYEQYF	TGTGCCAGCAGTTGGGTAGCGGGATCCTACGAGCAGTACTTC
TRBD1	TRBV6-1	TRBJ1-2	.	15	CASSAGTGGNYGYTF	TGTGCCAGCAGTGCAGGGACAGGGGGGAACTATGGCTACACCTTC
.	TRBV12-5	TRBJ2-5	.	14	CASGLVIAGETQYF	TGTGCTAGTGGTTTGGTTATCGCGGGAGAGACCCAGTACTTC
TRBD2	TRBV30	TRBJ2-3	.	18	CAWSARLSGRGGTDTQYF	TGTGCCTGGAGTGCTCGCCTTAGCGGGAGGGGAGGCACAGATACGCAGTATTTT
.	TRBV27	TRBJ1-1	.	14	CASTRTGVVTEAFF	TGTGCCAGCACCAGGACGGGGGTGGTCACTGAAGCTTTCTTT
.	TRBV19	TRBJ1-5	.	15	CASSPSRISLEPQHF	TGTGCCAGTAGCCCTAGTCGGATTTCCCTAGAGCCCCAGCATTTT
TRBD2	TRBV15	TRBJ2-3	.	17	CATSILPGTSGIDTQYF	TGTGCCACCAGCATCCTCCCCGGGACTAGCGGGATAGATACGCAGTATTTT
.	TRBV13	TRBJ2-1	.	13	CASSLGNNNEQFF	TGTGCCAGCAGCTTAGGAAACAACAATGAGCAGTTCTTC
.	TRBV12-5	TRBJ2-1	.	13	CASGLGQYNEQFF	TGTGCTAGTGGTTTAGGACAGTACAATGAGCAGTTCTTC
TRBD2	TRBV4-1	TRBJ2-2	.	17	CASSQDWWGRAGGELFF	TGCGCCAGCAGCCAAGATTGGTGGGGGAGGGCCGGCGGGGAGCTGTTTTTT
TRBD1	TRBV30	TRBJ2-3	few	14	CAWSVGTVGGTQYF	TGTGCCTGGAGTGTCGGGACAGTTGGAGGTACGCAGTATTTT
.	TRBV9	TRBJ2-1	.	15	CASSASGLYHNEQFF	TGTGCCAGCAGCGCAAGCGGGCTGTACCACAATGAGCAGTTCTTC
TRBD1	TRBV5-1	TRBJ2-1	once	15	CASSLGQGIRYEQFF	TGCGCCAGCAGCTTAGGACAGGGTATTCGGTATGAGCAGTTCTTC
TRBD1	TRBV5-4	TRBJ2-7	.	14	CASRAGQGLPEQYF	TGTGCCAGCAGAGCGGGACAGGGTTTACCCGAGCAGTACTTC
TRBD1	TRBV19	TRBJ1-5	.	19	CASSIRVTGGPGSNQPQHF	TGTGCCAGTAGTATAAGAGTTACAGGGGGCCCGGGGAGCAATCAGCCCCAGCATTTT
TRBD1	TRBV7-6	TRBJ1-1	few	13	CASRTGANTEAFF	TGTGCCAGTCGAACAGGGGCTAACACTGAAGCTTTCTTT
TRBD1	TRBV13	TRBJ2-7	.	16	CASSLGGQGVGYEQYF	TGTGCCAGCAGCTTAGGTGGACAGGGTGTAGGCTACGAGCAGTACTTC
TRBD1	TRBV5-5	TRBJ2-7	medium-sized	13	CASSQQGAYEQYF	TGTGCCAGCAGCCAACAGGGGGCCTACGAGCAGTACTTC
.	TRBV2	TRBJ2-3	.	19	CASSEEGLGRLTSTDTQYF	TGTGCCAGCAGTGAAGAGGGGCTAGGCAGGCTAACTAGCACAGATACGCAGTATTTT
.	TRBV2	TRBJ2-7	.	15	CASSERSTGRNEQYF	TGTGCCAGCAGTGAACGTTCGACAGGGAGGAACGAGCAGTACTTC
TRBD2	TRBV10-3	TRBJ2-7	.	14	CAISEGRTSYEQYF	TGTGCCATCAGTGAGGGGCGGACTAGCTACGAGCAGTACTTC
TRBD1	TRBV4-1	TRBJ2-3	.	16	CASSQDPQGAQDTQYF	TGCGCCAGCAGCCAAGATCCACAGGGGGCGCAAGATACGCAGTATTTT
TRBD1	TRBV19	TRBJ1-2	.	14	CASSTSGQGNGYTF	TGTGCCAGTAGTACCTCGGGACAGGGAAATGGCTACACCTTC
.	TRBV21-1	TRBJ2-3	.	16	CASSKKRGGLSDTQYF	TGTGCCAGCAGCAAGAAGCGGGGGGGTCTTTCAGATACGCAGTATTTT
TRBD1	TRBV30	TRBJ1-1	.	14	CAWGQGAMSTEAFF	TGTGCCTGGGGACAGGGGGCGATGAGCACTGAAGCTTTCTTT
TRBD2	TRBV7-9	TRBJ2-1	once	16	CASSLVTSGRDNEQFF	TGTGCCAGCAGCCTCGTGACTAGCGGGAGGGACAATGAGCAGTTCTTC
TRBD1	TRBV27	TRBJ1-1	.	15	CASSSPGQGYTEAFF	TGTGCCAGCAGTTCCCCGGGACAGGGTTACACTGAAGCTTTCTTT
TRBD1	TRBV27	TRBJ2-2	once	16	CASSRPGQGETGELFF	TGTGCCAGCAGTCGACCGGGACAGGGAGAAACCGGGGAGCTGTTTTTT